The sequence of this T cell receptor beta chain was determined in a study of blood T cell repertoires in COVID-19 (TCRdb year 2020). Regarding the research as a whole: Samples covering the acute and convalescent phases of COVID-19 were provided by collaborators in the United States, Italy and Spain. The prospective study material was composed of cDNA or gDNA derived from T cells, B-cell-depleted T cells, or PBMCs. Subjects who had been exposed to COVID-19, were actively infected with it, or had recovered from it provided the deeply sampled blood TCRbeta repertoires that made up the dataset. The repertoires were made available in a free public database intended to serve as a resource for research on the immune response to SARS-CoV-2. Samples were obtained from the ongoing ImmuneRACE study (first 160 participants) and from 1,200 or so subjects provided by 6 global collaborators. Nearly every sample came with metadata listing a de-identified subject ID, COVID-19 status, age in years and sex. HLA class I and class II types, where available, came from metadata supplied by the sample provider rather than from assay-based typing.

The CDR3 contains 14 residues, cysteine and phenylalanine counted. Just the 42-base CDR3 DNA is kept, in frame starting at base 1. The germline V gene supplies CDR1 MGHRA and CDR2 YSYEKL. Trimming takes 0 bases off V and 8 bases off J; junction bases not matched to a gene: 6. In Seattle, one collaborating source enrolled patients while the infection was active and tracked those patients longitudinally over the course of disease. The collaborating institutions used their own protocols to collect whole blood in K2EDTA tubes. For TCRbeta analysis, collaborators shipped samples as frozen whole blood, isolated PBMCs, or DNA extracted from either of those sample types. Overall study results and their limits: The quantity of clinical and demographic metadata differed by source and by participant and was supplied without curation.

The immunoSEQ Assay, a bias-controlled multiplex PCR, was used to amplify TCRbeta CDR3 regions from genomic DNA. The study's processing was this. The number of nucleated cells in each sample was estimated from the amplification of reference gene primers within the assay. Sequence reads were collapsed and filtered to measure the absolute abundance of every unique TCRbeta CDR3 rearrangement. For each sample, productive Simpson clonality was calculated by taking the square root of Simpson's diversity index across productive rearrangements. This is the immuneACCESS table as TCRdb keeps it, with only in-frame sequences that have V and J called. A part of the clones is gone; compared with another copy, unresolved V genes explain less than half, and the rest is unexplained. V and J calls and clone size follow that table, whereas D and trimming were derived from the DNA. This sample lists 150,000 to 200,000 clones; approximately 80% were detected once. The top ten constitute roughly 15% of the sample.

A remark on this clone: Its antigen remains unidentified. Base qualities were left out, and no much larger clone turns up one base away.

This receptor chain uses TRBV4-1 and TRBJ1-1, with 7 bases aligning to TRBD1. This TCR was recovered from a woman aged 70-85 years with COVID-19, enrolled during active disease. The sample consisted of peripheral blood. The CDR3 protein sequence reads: CASSQDRGQAEAFF. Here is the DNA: TGCGCCAGCAGCCAAGATCGAGGACAGGCAGAAGCTTTCTTT.